At least ten counts were recorded for the clone carrying this TCR beta chain. Its antigen is unidentified. The sample is drawn from a study of T cells after yellow fever vaccination. Looking at the study overall: Fractions of limited cellularity were prepared by means of SMART-Seq v4 Ultra Low Input.

Whole-study results and caveats: Abundant contaminating clonotypes from the bulk population could appear in FACS-sorted repertoires. A large majority of primary-vaccination clones showed up again after the booster (approximately 96% CD4, around 88% CD8).

5'RACE template switching added a universal primer site and UMIs to TCR cDNA. TCRdb fed the 5' RACE reads into MiXCR, producing one record per CDR3 protein. The top ten hold 20% to 30% of the sample, which has fewer than 350,000 distinct CDR3 sequences, 3.6% seen once. The CDR3 is 16 residues long. Germline-derived CDR1 and CDR2 are SGHDT and YYEEEE. After removal of 4 bases from V and 1 base from J, the junction contained 6 bases not matched to a gene. The chain combines TRBV5-6 with TRBJ2-2, with TRBD2 matching 8 bases. This specimen consisted of PBMCs, obtained on the day of the yellow fever booster vaccination. The TCR was taken from a man younger than 35 who received the YFV17D yellow fever vaccine. Here the CDR3 reads CASSHGAGGNTGELFF. In nucleotides, the CDR3 is TGTGCCAGCAGCCATGGGGCGGGGGGGAACACCGGGGAGCTGTTTTTT.